This is a list of T cell receptor beta chains from one sample in a study of PD-L1 blockade in urothelial cancer. Here immunoSEQ multiplex PCR was the method, and the copy in TCRdb shows in-frame clones only, minus some. The top ten hold about 1.9% of the sample, which has about 39,000 clones, roughly 90% seen once. The sample was PBMCs, taken around atezolizumab (anti-PD-L1) treatment. These receptors all come from a man between 60 and 75 years old with urothelial cancer. The conserved cysteine and the conserved F or W are not part of the CDR3 here. Fields, in order: CDR3 length, V gene, CDR3 protein.

CDR3 length: 15
V gene: TRBV2
CDR3 protein: ASSESVVEPIYNEQF

CDR3 length: 15
V gene: TRBV4-3
CDR3 protein: ASSQVFGGGNNQPQH

CDR3 length: 9
V gene: TRBV27
CDR3 protein: ASRAGSEQY

CDR3 length: 11
V gene: TRBV19
CDR3 protein: ASSIDRRDEQF

CDR3 length: 13
V gene: TRBV5-1
CDR3 protein: ASSLATGVGETQY

CDR3 length: 10
V gene: TRBV7-9
CDR3 protein: ASSQDSNEQF

CDR3 length: 10
V gene: TRBV27
CDR3 protein: ASQRDSYEQY

CDR3 length: 14
V gene: TRBV27
CDR3 protein: ASSTSLAGGPYEQY

CDR3 length: 12
V gene: TRBV27
CDR3 protein: ASSLSVGGGTQY

CDR3 length: 13
V gene: TRBV5-5
CDR3 protein: ASSSGQGAGGELF

CDR3 length: 12
V gene: TRBV7-2
CDR3 protein: ASSLSGIQETQY

CDR3 length: 12
V gene: TRBV6-5
CDR3 protein: ASSYAQGGRDYT

CDR3 length: 14
V gene: TRBV18
CDR3 protein: ASSPPQGRSTDTQY